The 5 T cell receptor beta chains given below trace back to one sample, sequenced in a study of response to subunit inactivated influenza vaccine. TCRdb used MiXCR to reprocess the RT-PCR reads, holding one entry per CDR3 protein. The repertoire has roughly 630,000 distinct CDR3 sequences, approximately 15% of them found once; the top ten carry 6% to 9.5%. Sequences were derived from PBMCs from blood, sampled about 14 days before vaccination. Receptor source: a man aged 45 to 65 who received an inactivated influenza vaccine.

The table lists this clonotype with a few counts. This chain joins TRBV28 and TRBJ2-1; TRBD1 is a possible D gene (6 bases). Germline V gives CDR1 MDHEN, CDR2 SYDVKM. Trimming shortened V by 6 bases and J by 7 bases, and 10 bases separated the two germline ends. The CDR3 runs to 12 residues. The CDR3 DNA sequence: TGTGCCAGCAGCTGGACAGCTAATGAGCAGTTCTTC. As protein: CASSWTANEQFF.

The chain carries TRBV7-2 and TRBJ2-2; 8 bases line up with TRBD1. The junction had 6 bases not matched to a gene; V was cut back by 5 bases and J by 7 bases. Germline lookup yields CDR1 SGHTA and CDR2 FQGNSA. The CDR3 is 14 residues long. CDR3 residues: CASSQRQGNGELFF. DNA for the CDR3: TGTGCCAGCAGCCAGAGACAGGGGAACGGGGAGCTGTTTTTT.

CDR3 nucleotides: TGCGCCAGCAGCTTGAACAGCGGGAGGGAGTCCTACAATGAGCAGTTCTTC. Its protein is CASSLNSGRESYNEQFF. V gene TRBV5-1 combines with J gene TRBJ2-1, with 10 bases matching TRBD2. The germline V gene has CDR1 SGHRS and CDR2 YFSETQ. The CDR3 totals 17 residues. J lost 1 base, V lost 1 base, and 5 bases had no gene match.

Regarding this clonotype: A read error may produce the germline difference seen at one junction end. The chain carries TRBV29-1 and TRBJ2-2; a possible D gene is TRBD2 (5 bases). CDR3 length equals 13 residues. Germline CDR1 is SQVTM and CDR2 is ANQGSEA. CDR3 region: CSVEEGVTGELFF. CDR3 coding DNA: TGCAGCGTGGAAGAGGGAGTCACCGGGGAGCTGTTTTTT.

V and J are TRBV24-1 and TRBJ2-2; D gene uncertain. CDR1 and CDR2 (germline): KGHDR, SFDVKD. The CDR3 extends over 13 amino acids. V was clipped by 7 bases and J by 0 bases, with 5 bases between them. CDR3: CATSTANTGELFF. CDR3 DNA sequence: TGTGCCACCAGCACAGCGAACACCGGGGAGCTGTTTTTT.